Below are 23 T cell receptor beta chains sequenced from a single sample in a study of T cell responses to AZD1222 COVID-19 vaccine. Libraries were prepared by immunoSEQ multiplex PCR; TCRdb keeps only in-frame clonotypes and omits some of them. Of approximately 110,000 clones listed, around 82% are singletons. The specimen comprised peripheral blood, sampled on day 0 of AZD1222 vaccination. These receptors came from an adult in good health.

The table lists this clone with a count of one. The chain joins TRBV7-9 to TRBJ1-2, with 7 bases identical to TRBD1. Germline lookup yields CDR1 SEHNR and CDR2 FQNEAQ (reference sequence). Losses at the gene ends were 1 base for V and 3 bases for J; bases not matched to a gene: 8. The CDR3 is 16 residues long. The CDR3 here is CASSLVSVGQDYGYTF. CDR3 nucleotides: TGTGCCAGCAGCTTAGTTAGTGTCGGACAGGACTATGGCTACACCTTC.

The rearrangement links TRBV28 to TRBJ1-2; D might be TRBD1 (6 bases). The CDR3 is 18 amino acids. Germline CDR1 is MDHEN and CDR2 is SYDVKM. V lost 4 bases to trimming and J lost 3 bases, with 24 bases between them. The CDR3 loop reads CASSSPPSRGRGHYGYTF. The DNA of the CDR3 is TGTGCCAGCAGTTCCCCTCCTTCGAGGGGCAGGGGCCACTATGGCTACACCTTC.

This clone came up once. V usage is TRBV5-5 and J usage is TRBJ2-7; possibly TRBD1 or TRBD2 for D (5 bases each). Looked up from germline, CDR1 is SGHKS and CDR2 is YYEKEE (reference sequence). The V and J ends lost 0 bases and 3 bases respectively, with 7 bases between them. The CDR3 loop spans 13 amino acids. The CDR3 protein is CASSLAGSYEQYF. CDR3 DNA sequence: TGTGCCAGCAGCTTGGCAGGGAGCTACGAGCAGTACTTC.

The V gene is TRBV7-9, the J gene TRBJ1-5; D may be TRBD1 (6 bases). The CDR3 runs 15 residues. Germline V gene lookup returns CDR1 SEHNR and CDR2 FQNEAQ (reference sequence). Between the trimmed V and J ends, which lost 5 bases and 2 bases, there was a span of 13 bases. The CDR3, as DNA: TGTGCCAGCAGCCCCACAGGGTTGGGCAATCAGCCCCAGCATTTT. Translating it yields CASSPTGLGNQPQHF.

CDR3: CASSPSTPSGGAGGIAKNIQYF. The CDR3 DNA reads TGTGCCAGCAGCCCCTCAACCCCTAGCGGGGGGGCCGGGGGTATAGCCAAAAACATTCAGTACTTC. The chain carries TRBV3-1 (or the pseudogene TRBV3-2) and TRBJ2-4; TRBD2 aligns across 12 bases. CDR1 and CDR2 (germline): LGHDT, YNNKEL (reference sequence). The CDR3 is 22 amino acids. V trimming: 4 bases; J trimming: 0 bases; junction bases outside the gene matches: 19.

This chain uses TRBV6-2 or TRBV6-3 with TRBJ2-1; 11 positions agree with TRBD2. After removal of 5 bases from V and 5 bases from J, the junction contained 5 bases not matched to a gene. CDR3 length equals 15 residues. Germline lookup yields CDR1 MNHEY and CDR2 SVGEGT. This chain's CDR3 is CASSKLAGVDNEQFF. In DNA, the CDR3 is TGTGCCAGCAGTAAACTAGCGGGGGTTGACAATGAGCAGTTCTTC.

Turning to this clone: This may stem from a read error, because a much larger clone lies one nucleotide away. At the DNA level, this CDR3 is encoded by other sequences in the same sample as well. The rearrangement joins TRBV19 to TRBJ1-1, with D tentatively TRBD1 (6 bases). The V end lost 0 bases, the J end lost 5 bases, and 28 bases lay between the germline ends. CDR1 is LNHDA and CDR2 is SQIVND in the germline V gene (reference sequence). There are 20 residues in the CDR3. The CDR3 here is CASSIDRFARGDRGGTEAFF. Written as DNA, the CDR3 is TGTGCCAGTAGTATAGACCGATTTGCGAGGGGGGACCGCGGGGGTACTGAAGCTTTCTTT.

V gene TRBV27 combines with J gene TRBJ1-6; no clear D. CDR3 length: 15 amino acids. Trimming left V 2 bases short and J 8 bases short, with 13 bases between. Germline CDR1 reads MNHEY; CDR2 reads SMNVEV (reference sequence). Written as DNA, the CDR3 is TGTGCCAGCAGTTTAACCGGGGTGGTAGATTCACCCCTCCACTTT. It is translated as CASSLTGVVDSPLHF.

The chain employs TRBV10-3 and TRBJ2-1; D may be TRBD1 or TRBD2 (6 bases each). Germline values: CDR1 ENHRY, CDR2 SYGVKD. V shed 2 bases and J shed 6 bases, with 17 bases lying between them. CDR3 length equals 16 residues. In nucleotides, the CDR3 is TGTGCCATCAGTGAGAATAAATTGGAGGGGGGCAATGAGCAGTTCTTC. Amino acids: CAISENKLEGGNEQFF.

The CDR3 here is CASSRLGTSGGLSYNEQFF. CDR3 in DNA: TGTGCCAGCAGCCGCCTAGGGACTAGCGGGGGACTATCCTACAATGAGCAGTTCTTC. The chain joins TRBV5-8 to TRBJ2-1, with 14 bases identical to TRBD2. V dropped 4 bases and J dropped 1; count of bases not matched to a gene: 10. Looked up from germline, CDR1 is SGHTS and CDR2 is YDEGEE. The CDR3 is 19 amino acids.

The rearrangement uses TRBV28 and TRBJ1-6; the match to TRBD1 covers 7 bases. This CDR3 has 14 amino acids. Unmatched junction bases numbered 4, after V lost 5 bases and J lost 6 bases. The germline CDR1 and CDR2 sequences are MDHEN and SYDVKM. The CDR3 here is CASSMTGFNSPLHF. The CDR3 DNA reads TGTGCCAGCAGTATGACAGGGTTTAATTCACCCCTCCACTTT.

The chain joins TRBV6-6 to TRBJ1-2; maybe TRBD1 (5 bases). The germline CDR1 and CDR2 sequences are MNHNY and SVGAGI (reference sequence). V lost 11 bases, J lost 4 bases, and 20 bases lay in between. The CDR3 spans 14 residues. The CDR3 reads CASEDTQHLYGYTF. As DNA, the CDR3 is TGTGCCTCCGAGGACACACAACATCTCTATGGCTACACCTTC.

The CDR3 here is CASSFGQFGEKLFF. The CDR3, as DNA: TGTGCCAGCAGTTTCGGACAGTTCGGTGAAAAACTGTTTTTT. The chain has TRBV6-2 or TRBV6-3 and TRBJ1-4; TRBD1 might be the D (6 bases). Per germline, CDR1 MNHEY and CDR2 SVGEGT. This CDR3 has 14 residues. The V and J ends lost 4 bases and 7 bases respectively, with 13 bases between them.

The chain couples TRBV29-1 to TRBJ2-2; no clear D gene. Germline lookup yields CDR1 SQVTM and CDR2 ANQGSEA. The CDR3 contains 13 residues. The ends were cut back, 4 bases at V and 4 bases at J, with 10 bases in the middle. CDR3 bases: TGCAGCGTTGTATCCGGTCCCACCGGGGAGCTGTTTTTT. Translated, it gives CSVVSGPTGELFF.

The rearrangement joins TRBV10-3 to TRBJ2-7; unclear D gene. Germline V lookup: CDR1 ENHRY, CDR2 SYGVKD. CDR3 length: 11 residues. Trimming stripped 3 bases from V and 1 base from J, with 1 base between. CDR3 nucleotides: TGTGCCATCAGTGATTCCTACGAGCAGTACTTC. Its protein product is CAISDSYEQYF.

The chain uses TRBV19 and TRBJ1-1, with no clear D. Trimming shortened V by 5 bases and J by 1 base, and 8 bases separated the two germline ends. Germline-derived CDR1 and CDR2 are LNHDA and SQIVND (reference sequence). This CDR3 is 13 amino acids long. DNA of the CDR3: TGTGCCAGTAGTTACACCAGGAACACTGAAGCTTTCTTT. Protein product: CASSYTRNTEAFF.

The count of this clone is one. J is TRBJ1-5 and V is TRBV7-8; 7 positions agree with TRBD1. Germline V gene sequence: CDR1 SGHVS, CDR2 FQNEAQ. Germline trimming cut 2 bases from V and 5 bases from J; bases unmatched to any gene: 6. The CDR3 has 15 amino acids. CDR3 nucleotide sequence: TGTGCCAGCAGCTTATTCGGACAGGCCGATCAGCCCCAGCATTTT. Translation: CASSLFGQADQPQHF.

The chain is built from TRBV4-3 and TRBJ2-1; 10 nucleotides line up with TRBD2. This CDR3 region has 18 residues. V was clipped by 0 bases and J by 5 bases; unmatched bases: 10. Germline values: CDR1 LGHNA, CDR2 YSLEER. CDR3 region: CASSQEYELAGPHNEQFF. As DNA, the CDR3 is TGCGCCAGCAGCCAAGAGTATGAACTAGCGGGACCTCACAATGAGCAGTTCTTC.

CDR3 sequence reads: CASSRPSNEQYF. The CDR3 region has the DNA TGTGCCAGCAGCCGCCCCTCGAACGAGCAGTACTTC. The chain couples TRBV11-1 to TRBJ2-7; the D is unclear. Trimming removed 5 bases from V and 5 bases from J, with 10 bases in between. CDR1 and CDR2 (germline): SGHAT, FQDESV (reference sequence). CDR3 length equals 12 residues.

This clone was counted a single time. The rearrangement uses TRBV9 and TRBJ2-2; 7 bases align to TRBD2. CDR1 SGDLS and CDR2 YYNGEE come from the germline V gene. V gave up 4 bases and J gave up 0 bases; unmatched junction bases: 6. CDR3 length: 16 residues. This CDR3 reads CASSLRLAANTGELFF. The CDR3 DNA is TGTGCCAGCAGCTTACGACTAGCTGCGAACACCGGGGAGCTGTTTTTT. Full variable domain (missing parts from reference TRBV9 and TRBJ2-2): DSGVTQTPKHLITATGQRVTLRCSPRSGDLSVYWYQQSLDQGLQFLIQYYNGEERAKGNILERFSAQQFPDLHSELNLSSLELGDSALYFCASSLRLAANTGELFFGEGSRLTVL.

The genes are TRBV6-5 and TRBJ1-5; D is uncertain. The germline V gene has CDR1 MNHEY and CDR2 SVGAGI. V was shortened by 6 bases and J by 3 bases, with 12 bases between the two germline ends. This CDR3 contains 14 residues. The CDR3 reads CASSADGYNQPQHF. CDR3 in DNA: TGTGCCAGCAGCGCAGACGGATACAATCAGCCCCAGCATTTT.

This clone appeared once. The chain combines TRBV5-8 with TRBJ1-4; D is unclear. This CDR3 contains 17 residues. Trimming took off 5 bases at V and 0 bases at J, with 17 bases between the two ends. CDR1 is SGHTS, CDR2 YDEGEE, per germline. The CDR3 is CASRTNVREATNEKLFF. The CDR3 coding sequence is TGTGCCAGCAGGACCAATGTGAGGGAGGCAACTAATGAAAAACTGTTTTTT.

The gene calls are TRBV7-9 and TRBJ2-7; 8 bases line up with TRBD1. After removal of 5 bases from V and 4 bases from J, the junction contained 7 bases not matched to a gene. The V gene's germline CDR1 is SEHNR and CDR2 FQNEAQ (reference sequence). This CDR3 contains 14 residues. In DNA, the CDR3 is TGTGCCAGCAGCCCTGACAGGGGCTCATACGAGCAGTACTTC. It translates to CASSPDRGSYEQYF.